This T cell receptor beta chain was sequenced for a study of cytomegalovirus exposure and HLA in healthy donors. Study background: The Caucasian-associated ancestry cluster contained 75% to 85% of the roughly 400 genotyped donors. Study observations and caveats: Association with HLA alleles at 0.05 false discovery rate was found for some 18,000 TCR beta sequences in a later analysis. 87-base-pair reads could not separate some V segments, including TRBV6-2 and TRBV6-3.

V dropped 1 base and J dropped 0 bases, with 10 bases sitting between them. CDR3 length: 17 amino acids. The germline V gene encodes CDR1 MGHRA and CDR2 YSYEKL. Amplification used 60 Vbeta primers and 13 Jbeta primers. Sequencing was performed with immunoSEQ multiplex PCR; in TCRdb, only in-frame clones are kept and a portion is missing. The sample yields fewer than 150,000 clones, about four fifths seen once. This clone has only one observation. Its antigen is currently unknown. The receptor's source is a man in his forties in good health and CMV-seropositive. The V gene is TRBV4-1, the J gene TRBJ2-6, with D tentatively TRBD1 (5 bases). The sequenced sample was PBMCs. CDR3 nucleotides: TGCGCCAGCAGCCAAGGTCCGACAGACTCTGGGGCCAACGTCCTGACTTTC. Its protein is CASSQGPTDSGANVLTF.